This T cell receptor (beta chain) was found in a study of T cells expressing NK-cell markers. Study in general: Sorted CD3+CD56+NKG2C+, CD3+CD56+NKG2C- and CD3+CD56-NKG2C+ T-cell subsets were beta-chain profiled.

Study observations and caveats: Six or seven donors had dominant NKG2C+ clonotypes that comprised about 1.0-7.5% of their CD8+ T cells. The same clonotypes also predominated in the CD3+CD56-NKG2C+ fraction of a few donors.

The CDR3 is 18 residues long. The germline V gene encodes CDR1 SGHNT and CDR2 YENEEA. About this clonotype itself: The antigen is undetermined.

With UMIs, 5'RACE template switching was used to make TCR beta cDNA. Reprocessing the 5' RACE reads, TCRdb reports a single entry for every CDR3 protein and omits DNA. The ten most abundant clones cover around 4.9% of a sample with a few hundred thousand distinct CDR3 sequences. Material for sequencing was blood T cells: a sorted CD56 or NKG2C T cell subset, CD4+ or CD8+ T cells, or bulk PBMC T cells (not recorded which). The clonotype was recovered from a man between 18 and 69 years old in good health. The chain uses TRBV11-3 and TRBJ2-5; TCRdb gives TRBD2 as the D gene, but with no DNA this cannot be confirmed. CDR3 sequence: CASSLVGLAGGRAETQYF.